The clone carrying this T cell receptor (beta chain) has only a few counts. Its antigen is currently unknown. These data belong to a study of T cell responses to AZD1222 COVID-19 vaccine. General study findings and limits: Epitopes outside B.1.351 and B.1.1.7 mutated regions reportedly drew nearly half of spike TCRs. Repertoire sampling happened only post peak T cell response. Vaccine-related CD4 TCRs covered spike, predominating at 160-218 and 743-854. Increases in Spike-specific TCR breadth and depth were seen after two AZD1222 doses.

This table comes from immunoSEQ multiplex PCR, and its TCRdb copy is limited to in-frame clones, with some not included. The table has tens of thousands of clones, approximately 85% seen once; the top ten hold approximately 19%. The ends were cut back, 3 bases at V and 4 bases at J, with 9 bases in the middle. The CDR3 spans 13 residues. Germline CDR1 SGHTA, CDR2 FQGNSA. The J gene is TRBJ1-1, the V gene TRBV7-2, with D tentatively TRBD1 (5 bases). This sample comprised peripheral blood, obtained on day 0 of MenACWY control vaccination. The source of this sequence is an adult in good health. CDR3 sequence: CASSLGGGTEAFF. In nucleotides, the CDR3 is TGTGCCAGCAGCTTGGGCGGGGGCACTGAAGCTTTCTTT.